The present TCR beta chain was sequenced within a study of memory CD4+ T cells and cytomegalovirus serostatus. Single viable CD3+CD4+CD8-CD45RO+ cells were sorted as the memory CD4+ T cells. TCRdb's copy holds only in-frame clones and misses some; the assay was immunoSEQ multiplex PCR. The sample lists 45,000 or so clones, over 60% seen once, with roughly 1.1% in the top ten. The sample taken for sequencing was memory CD4+ T cells from blood. The source is an adult in good health and CMV-seronegative.

CDR3 DNA: TGCGCCAGCAGCCTAGAATTACAGTCCCACGGCGAGCAGTACTTC. Amino acids: CASSLELQSHGEQYF. The genes are TRBV4-1 and TRBJ2-7; no definite D call. The V end was cut by 4 bases, the J end by 6 bases, with 19 bases between. This CDR3 region has 15 residues. Germline CDR1 is MGHRA and CDR2 is YSYEKL.